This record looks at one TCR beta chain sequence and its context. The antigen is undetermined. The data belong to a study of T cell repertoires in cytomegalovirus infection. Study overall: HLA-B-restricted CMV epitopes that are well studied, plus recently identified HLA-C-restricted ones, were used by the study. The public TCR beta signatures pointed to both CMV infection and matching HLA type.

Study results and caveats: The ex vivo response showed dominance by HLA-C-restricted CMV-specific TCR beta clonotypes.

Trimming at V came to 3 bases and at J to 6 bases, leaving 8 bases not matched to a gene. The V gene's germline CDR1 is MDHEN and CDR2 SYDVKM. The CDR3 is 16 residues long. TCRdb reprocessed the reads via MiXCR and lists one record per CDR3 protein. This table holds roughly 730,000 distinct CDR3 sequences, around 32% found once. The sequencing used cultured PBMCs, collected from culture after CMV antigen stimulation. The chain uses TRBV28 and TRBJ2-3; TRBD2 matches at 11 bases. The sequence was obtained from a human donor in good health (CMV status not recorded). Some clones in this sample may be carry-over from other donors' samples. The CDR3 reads CASSFTGTSGVDTQYF. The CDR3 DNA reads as TGTGCCAGCAGTTTTACTGGGACTAGCGGCGTTGATACGCAGTATTTT.